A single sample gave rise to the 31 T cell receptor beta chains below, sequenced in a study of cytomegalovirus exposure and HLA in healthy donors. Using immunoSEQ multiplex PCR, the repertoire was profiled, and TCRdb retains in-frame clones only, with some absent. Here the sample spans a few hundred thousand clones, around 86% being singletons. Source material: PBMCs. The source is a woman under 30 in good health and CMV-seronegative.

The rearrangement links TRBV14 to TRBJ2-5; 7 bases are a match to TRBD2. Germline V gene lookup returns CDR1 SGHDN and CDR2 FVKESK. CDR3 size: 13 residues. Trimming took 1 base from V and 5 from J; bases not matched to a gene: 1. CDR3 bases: TGTGCCAGCAGCCAAGTGACTAGCGAGACCCAGTACTTC. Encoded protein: CASSQVTSETQYF.

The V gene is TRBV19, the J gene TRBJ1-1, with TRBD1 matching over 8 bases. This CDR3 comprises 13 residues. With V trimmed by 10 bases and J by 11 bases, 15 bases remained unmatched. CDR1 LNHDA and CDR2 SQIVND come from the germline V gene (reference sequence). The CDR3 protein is CATTYNSGGPAFF. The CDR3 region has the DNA TGTGCCACCACGTATAACTCAGGGGGCCCGGCTTTCTTT.

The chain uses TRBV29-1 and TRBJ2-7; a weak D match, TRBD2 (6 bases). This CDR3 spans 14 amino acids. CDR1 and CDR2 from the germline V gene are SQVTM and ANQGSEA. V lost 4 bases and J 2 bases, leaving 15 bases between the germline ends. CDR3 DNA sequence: TGCAGCGTTGGGGGAGGTGTCACCCCCTACGAGCAGTACTTC. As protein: CSVGGGVTPYEQYF.

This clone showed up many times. CDR3 nucleotides: TGTGCCAGCAGCTTAGCGAGTGCGGGAGGAAGGGAGACCCAGTACTTC. Protein: CASSLASAGGRETQYF. The rearrangement joins TRBV7-6 to TRBJ2-5; 8 nucleotides align to TRBD2. CDR3 size: 16 residues. With 0 bases clipped from V and 5 bases from J, the junction kept 8 bases outside the gene matches. Per germline, CDR1 SGHVS and CDR2 FNYEAQ. The full variable domain, completed using reference TRBV7-6 and TRBJ2-5, is GAGVSQSPRYKVTKRGQDVALRCDPISGHVSLYWYRQALGQGPEFLTYFNYEAQQDKSGLPNDRFSAERPEGSISTLTIQRTEQRDSAMYRCASSLASAGGRETQYFGPGTRLLVL.

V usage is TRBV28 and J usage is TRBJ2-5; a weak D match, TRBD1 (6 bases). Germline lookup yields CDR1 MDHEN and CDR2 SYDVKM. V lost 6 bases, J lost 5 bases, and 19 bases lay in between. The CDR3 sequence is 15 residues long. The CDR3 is CASSPPRLGAETQYF. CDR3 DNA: TGTGCCAGCAGCCCACCCCGACTGGGGGCGGAGACCCAGTACTTC.

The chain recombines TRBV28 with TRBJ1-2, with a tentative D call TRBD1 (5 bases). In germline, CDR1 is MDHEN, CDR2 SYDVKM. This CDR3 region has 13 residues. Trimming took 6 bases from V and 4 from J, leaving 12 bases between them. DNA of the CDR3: TGTGCCAGCAGCCCAGGGTCCAGCTATGGCTACACCTTC. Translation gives CASSPGSSYGYTF.

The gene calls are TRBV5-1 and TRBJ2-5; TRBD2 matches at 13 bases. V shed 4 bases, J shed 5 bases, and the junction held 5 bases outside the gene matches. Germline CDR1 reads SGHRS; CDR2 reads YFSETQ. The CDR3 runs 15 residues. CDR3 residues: CASSGGTSGMETQYF. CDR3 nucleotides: TGCGCCAGCAGCGGCGGGACTAGCGGGATGGAGACCCAGTACTTC.

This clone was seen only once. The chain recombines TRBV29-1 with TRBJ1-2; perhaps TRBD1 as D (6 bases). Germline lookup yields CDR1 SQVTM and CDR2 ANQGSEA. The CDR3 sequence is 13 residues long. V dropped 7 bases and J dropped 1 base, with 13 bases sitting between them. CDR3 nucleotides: TGCAGCGGCAGGGACACCATTAACTATGGCTACACCTTC. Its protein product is CSGRDTINYGYTF.

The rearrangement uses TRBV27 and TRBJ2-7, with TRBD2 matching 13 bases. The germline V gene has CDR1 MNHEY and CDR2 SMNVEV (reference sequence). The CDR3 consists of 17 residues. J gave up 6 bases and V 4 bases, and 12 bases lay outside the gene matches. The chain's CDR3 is CASSSRRTGTSGIEQYF. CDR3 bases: TGTGCCAGCAGTTCCCGACGAACCGGGACTAGCGGGATCGAGCAGTACTTC.

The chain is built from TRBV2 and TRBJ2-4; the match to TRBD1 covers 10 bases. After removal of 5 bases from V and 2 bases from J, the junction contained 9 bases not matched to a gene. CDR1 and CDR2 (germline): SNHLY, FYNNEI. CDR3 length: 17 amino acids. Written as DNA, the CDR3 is TGTGCCAGCAGTTACACACGGGACAGGGGTACCAAAAACATTCAGTACTTC. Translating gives CASSYTRDRGTKNIQYF.

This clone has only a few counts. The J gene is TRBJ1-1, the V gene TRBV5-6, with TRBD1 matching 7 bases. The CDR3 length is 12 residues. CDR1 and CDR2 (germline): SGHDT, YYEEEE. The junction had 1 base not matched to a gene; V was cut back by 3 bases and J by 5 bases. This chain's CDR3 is CASSSRGTEAFF. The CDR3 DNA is TGTGCCAGCAGCTCCAGGGGGACTGAAGCTTTCTTT.

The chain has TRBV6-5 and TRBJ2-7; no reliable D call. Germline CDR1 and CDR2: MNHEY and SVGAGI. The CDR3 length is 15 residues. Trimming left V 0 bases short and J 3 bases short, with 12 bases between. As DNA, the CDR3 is TGTGCCAGCAGTTACTCAACTTCCCCTTTCTACGAGCAGTACTTC. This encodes CASSYSTSPFYEQYF.

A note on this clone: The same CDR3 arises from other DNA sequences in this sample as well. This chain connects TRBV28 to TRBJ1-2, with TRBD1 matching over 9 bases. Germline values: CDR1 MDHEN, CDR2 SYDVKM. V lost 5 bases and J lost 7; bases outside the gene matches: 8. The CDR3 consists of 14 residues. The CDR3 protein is CASSLGQGSSGYTF. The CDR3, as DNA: TGTGCCAGCAGTCTCGGACAGGGGAGTAGTGGCTACACCTTC.

CDR3 in amino acids: CASSEAGAASIRDTQYF. The CDR3 DNA follows: TGTGCCAGCAGTGAAGCGGGAGCGGCGTCGATCCGAGATACGCAGTATTTT. The chain combines TRBV2 with TRBJ2-3; possible D gene TRBD2, 5 bases. Trimming shortened V by 0 bases and J by 5 bases, and 18 bases separated the two germline ends. The CDR3 sequence is 17 residues long. The germline V gene has CDR1 SNHLY and CDR2 FYNNEI.

CDR3 loop: CAWSTGTGGFANTEAFF. The DNA for the CDR3 is TGTGCCTGGAGTACCGGGACAGGGGGTTTTGCGAACACTGAAGCTTTCTTT. This chain joins TRBV30 and TRBJ1-1; 11 nucleotides align to TRBD1. V dropped 2 bases and J dropped 1; count of bases not matched to a gene: 9. This CDR3 region has 17 residues. CDR1 GTSNPN and CDR2 SVGIG come from the germline V gene (reference sequence).

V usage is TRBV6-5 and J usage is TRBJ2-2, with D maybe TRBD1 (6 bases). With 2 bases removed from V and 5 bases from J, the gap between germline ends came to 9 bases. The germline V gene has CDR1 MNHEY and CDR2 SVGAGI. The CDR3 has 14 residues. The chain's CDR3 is CASSYGGGTGELFF. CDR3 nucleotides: TGTGCCAGCAGTTACGGGGGCGGAACCGGGGAGCTGTTTTTT.

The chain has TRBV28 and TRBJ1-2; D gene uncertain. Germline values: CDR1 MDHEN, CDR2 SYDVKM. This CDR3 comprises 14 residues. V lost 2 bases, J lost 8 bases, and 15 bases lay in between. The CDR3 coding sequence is TGTGCCAGCAGTTTACTGGCCCGTAACAGAGGCTACACCTTC. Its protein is CASSLLARNRGYTF.

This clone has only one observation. CDR3 region: CASSPYLKNTGELFF. As DNA, the CDR3 is TGTGCCAGCAGCCCGTACCTAAAGAACACCGGGGAGCTGTTTTTT. The gene calls are TRBV5-6 and TRBJ2-2; D uncertain. Germline CDR1 reads SGHDT; CDR2 reads YYEEEE. The CDR3 is 15 amino acids. V gave up 4 bases and J gave up 1 base, with 11 bases separating them.

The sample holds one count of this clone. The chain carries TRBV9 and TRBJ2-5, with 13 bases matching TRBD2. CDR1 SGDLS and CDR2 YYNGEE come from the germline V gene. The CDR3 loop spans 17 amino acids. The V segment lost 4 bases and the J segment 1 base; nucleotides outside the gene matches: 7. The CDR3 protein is CASSPLGTSGAQETQYF. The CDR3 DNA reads TGTGCCAGCAGCCCCCTCGGGACTAGCGGGGCCCAAGAGACCCAGTACTTC.

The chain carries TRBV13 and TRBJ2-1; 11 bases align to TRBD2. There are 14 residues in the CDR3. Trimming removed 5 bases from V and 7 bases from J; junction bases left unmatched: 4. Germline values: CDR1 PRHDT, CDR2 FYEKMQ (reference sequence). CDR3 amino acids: CASSPIAGGNEQFF. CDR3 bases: TGTGCCAGCAGCCCGATAGCGGGAGGGAATGAGCAGTTCTTC.

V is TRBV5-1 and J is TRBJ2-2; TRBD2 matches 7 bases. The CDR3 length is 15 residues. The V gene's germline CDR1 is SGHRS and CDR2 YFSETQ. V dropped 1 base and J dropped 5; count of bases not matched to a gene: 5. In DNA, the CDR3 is TGCGCCAGCAGCTTGTTAGCGGGTCAGACCGGGGAGCTGTTTTTT. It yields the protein CASSLLAGQTGELFF. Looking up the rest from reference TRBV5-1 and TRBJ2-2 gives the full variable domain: KAGVTQTPRYLIKTRGQQVTLSCSPISGHRSVSWYQQTPGQGLQFLFEYFSETQRNKGNFPGRFSGRQFSNSRSEMNVSTLELGDSALYLCASSLLAGQTGELFFGEGSRLTVL.

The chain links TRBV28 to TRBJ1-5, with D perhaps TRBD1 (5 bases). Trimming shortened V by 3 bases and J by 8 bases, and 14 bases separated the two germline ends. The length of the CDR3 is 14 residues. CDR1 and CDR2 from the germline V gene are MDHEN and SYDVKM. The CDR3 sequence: CASSLSGGIKPQHF. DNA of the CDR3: TGTGCCAGCAGTTTGTCCGGGGGTATTAAGCCCCAGCATTTT.

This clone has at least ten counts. The CDR3 coding sequence is TGTGCCAGCAGGCCGAACAGGGGGGGAGGCTACACCTTC. Translated, it gives CASRPNRGGGYTF. The chain has TRBV2 and TRBJ1-2; 8 positions match TRBD1. CDR3 size: 13 residues. The V and J ends lost 6 bases and 8 bases, in that order; junction bases with no gene match: 8. Germline CDR1 is SNHLY and CDR2 is FYNNEI.

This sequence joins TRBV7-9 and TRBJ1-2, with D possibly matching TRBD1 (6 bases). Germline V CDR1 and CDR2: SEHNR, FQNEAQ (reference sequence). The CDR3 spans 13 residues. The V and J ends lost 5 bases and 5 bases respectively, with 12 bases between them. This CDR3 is CASSRGQQYGYTF. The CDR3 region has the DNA TGTGCCAGCAGCCGAGGACAGCAGTATGGCTACACCTTC. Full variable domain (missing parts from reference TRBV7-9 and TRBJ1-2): DTGVSQNPRHKITKRGQNVTFRCDPISEHNRLYWYRQTLGQGPEFLTYFQNEAQLEKSRLLSDRFSAERPKGSFSTLEIQRTEQGDSAMYLCASSRGQQYGYTFGSGTRLTVV.

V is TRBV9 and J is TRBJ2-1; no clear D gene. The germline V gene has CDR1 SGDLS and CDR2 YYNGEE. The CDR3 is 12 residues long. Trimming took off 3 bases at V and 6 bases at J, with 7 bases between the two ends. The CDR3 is CASSALGNEQFF. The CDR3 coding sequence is TGTGCCAGCAGCGCCCTAGGCAATGAGCAGTTCTTC.

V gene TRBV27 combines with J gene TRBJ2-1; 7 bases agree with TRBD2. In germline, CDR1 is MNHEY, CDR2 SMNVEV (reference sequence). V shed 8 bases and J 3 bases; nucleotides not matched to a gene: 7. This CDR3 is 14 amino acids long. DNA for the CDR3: TGTGCCAGCTCCGAGCGGGGCAGCTACAATGAGCAGTTCTTC. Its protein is CASSERGSYNEQFF.

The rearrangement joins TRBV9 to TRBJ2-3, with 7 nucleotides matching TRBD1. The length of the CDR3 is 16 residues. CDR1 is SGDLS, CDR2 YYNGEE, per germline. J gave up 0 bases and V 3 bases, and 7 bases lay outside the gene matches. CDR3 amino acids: CASSASGQASTDTQYF. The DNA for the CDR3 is TGTGCCAGCAGCGCCTCTGGACAGGCCAGCACAGATACGCAGTATTTT.

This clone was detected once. The CDR3 loop is CASSVEDSSYEQYF. The CDR3 nucleotides are TGTGCCAGCAGCGTAGAGGACAGCTCCTACGAGCAGTACTTC. V gene TRBV9 combines with J gene TRBJ2-7, with a weak D call TRBD1 (6 bases). Germline CDR1 SGDLS, CDR2 YYNGEE. The CDR3 has 14 amino acids. The ends were cut back, 0 bases at V and 0 bases at J, with 7 bases in the middle.

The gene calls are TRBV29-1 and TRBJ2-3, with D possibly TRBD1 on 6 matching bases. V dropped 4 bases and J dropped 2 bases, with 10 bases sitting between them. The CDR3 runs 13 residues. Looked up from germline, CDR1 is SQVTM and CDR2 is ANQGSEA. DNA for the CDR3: TGCAGCGTTGGGACAGTTATCACAGATACGCAGTATTTT. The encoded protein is CSVGTVITDTQYF.

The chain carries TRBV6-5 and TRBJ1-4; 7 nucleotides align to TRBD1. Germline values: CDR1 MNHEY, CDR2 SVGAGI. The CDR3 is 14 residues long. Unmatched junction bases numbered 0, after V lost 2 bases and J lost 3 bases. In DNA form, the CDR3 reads TGTGCCAGCAGTTACAGGGGGCCTAATGAAAAACTGTTTTTT. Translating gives CASSYRGPNEKLFF.

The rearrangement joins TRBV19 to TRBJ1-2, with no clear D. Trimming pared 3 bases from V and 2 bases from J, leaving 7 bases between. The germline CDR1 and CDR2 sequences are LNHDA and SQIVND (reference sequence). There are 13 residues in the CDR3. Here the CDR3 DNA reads TGTGCCAGTAGTATGGGGAGGAACTATGGCTACACCTTC. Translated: CASSMGRNYGYTF.